This TCR beta chain was obtained from a study of blood T cells in healthy people across ages. Broader study findings: Using unsorted PBMCs precluded a conclusive naive versus antigen-experienced comparison.

PCR was performed a second time for about 7 to 11 cycles using a sample-barcoded 5' primer and a J-beta primer mix. Each cDNA was tagged by a template-switch adaptor containing 12 random nucleotides. MiXCR, run by TCRdb on the 5' RACE reads, gives a single entry per CDR3 protein. Altogether about 830,000 distinct CDR3 sequences are present, around two thirds being singletons, with the ten largest covering about 30%. The CDR3 consists of 15 residues. CDR1 is ENHRY and CDR2 is SYGVKD in the germline V gene. With 3 bases removed from V and 2 bases from J, the gap between germline ends came to 11 bases. Concerning this clonotype: Its specificity is not known.

Sequencing was carried out using blood. This sequence originates from a man aged 25-45 years in good health. The chain combines TRBV10-3 with TRBJ1-5, with D possibly matching TRBD1 (6 bases). The CDR3 bases are TGTGCCATCAGTGACAGGGACAAGGGCAATCAGCCCCAGCATTTT. It specifies CAISDRDKGNQPQHF.